A single sample is the source of the 27 T cell receptor beta chains below, sequenced in a study of blood T cell repertoires in COVID-19. Sequenced by immunoSEQ multiplex PCR; TCRdb stores in-frame clones only, minus some. The profile shows approximately 340,000 clones, approximately 82% of them singletons. The sequenced material came from peripheral blood. The receptors here all came from a man aged 25-45 years with active or convalescent COVID-19.

V usage is TRBV5-1 and J usage is TRBJ1-5; possibly TRBD1 for D (5 bases). Germline assignment: CDR1 SGHRS and CDR2 YFSETQ. The V and J ends lost 4 bases and 2 bases respectively, with 7 bases between them. This CDR3 is built from 13 residues. The DNA for the CDR3 is TGCGCCAGCAGCCTCAGGGGCAATCAGCCCCAGCATTTT. It yields the protein CASSLRGNQPQHF. The variable domain in full, with the rest retrieved from reference TRBV5-1 and TRBJ1-5, is KAGVTQTPRYLIKTRGQQVTLSCSPISGHRSVSWYQQTPGQGLQFLFEYFSETQRNKGNFPGRFSGRQFSNSRSEMNVSTLELGDSALYLCASSLRGNQPQHFGDGTRLSIL.

The CDR3 coding sequence is TGTGCCAGTAGTATAGCCCCCGGTAGGCCCCAGCATTTT. Residues: CASSIAPGRPQHF. This chain connects TRBV19 to TRBJ1-5, with no clear D. Per germline, CDR1 LNHDA and CDR2 SQIVND (reference sequence). V gave up 1 base and J gave up 9 bases, with 10 bases separating them. The CDR3 totals 13 residues.

The chain carries TRBV6-5 and TRBJ1-4, with a weak D call TRBD1 (5 bases). There are 15 residues in the CDR3. In germline, CDR1 is MNHEY, CDR2 SVGAGI. The germline V and J ends were trimmed by 5 bases and 7 bases, with 17 bases remaining between them. As DNA, the CDR3 is TGTGCCAGCAGTCCAACGGGGGGACTCCGTGAAAAACTGTTTTTT. Translated, it gives CASSPTGGLREKLFF.

This CDR3 reads CASSLEGAVGYTF. DNA of the CDR3: TGTGCCAGCAGCTTAGAGGGAGCAGTTGGCTACACCTTC. The chain is built from TRBV7-8 and TRBJ1-2; D remains ambiguous. V was pared by 1 base and J by 7 bases, with 10 bases between. The CDR3 consists of 13 residues. Germline-derived CDR1 and CDR2 are SGHVS and FQNEAQ.

The chain is built from TRBV29-1 and TRBJ1-2; D gene ambiguous. The CDR3 is 14 residues long. Germline assignment: CDR1 SQVTM and CDR2 ANQGSEA. V gave up 1 base and J gave up 4 bases, with 13 bases separating them. The CDR3 here is CSVEASLGAYGYTF. The CDR3 nucleotides read TGCAGCGTTGAAGCTTCCCTGGGCGCCTATGGCTACACCTTC.

The chain links TRBV21-1 to TRBJ2-7; TRBD2 was called by the table and not checked on the DNA. TRBV21-1 is reported as a pseudogene. The CDR3 is made up of 15 amino acids. The CDR3 sequence: CASSSLIEGSYEQYF. The CDR3, as DNA: TGTGCCAGCAGCTCGCTCATTGAGGGCTCCTACGAGCAGTACTTC.

The chain is built from TRBV7-3 and TRBJ1-3; the D gene is possibly TRBD1 (6 bases). Per the germline V gene, CDR1 is SGHTA and CDR2 is FQGTGA. Trimming pared 0 bases from V and 0 bases from J, leaving 12 bases between. The CDR3 consists of 17 residues. CDR3 bases: TGTGCCAGCAGCTTAACCGGGGGGCAGTACTCTGGAAACACCATATATTTT. Translated, it gives CASSLTGGQYSGNTIYF.

The CDR3 sequence is CASGTSVGGEQYF. CDR3 DNA sequence: TGTGCCAGCGGGACTAGCGTTGGGGGCGAGCAGTACTTC. J is TRBJ2-7 and V is TRBV19; 10 bases align to TRBD2. V was clipped by 9 bases and J by 6 bases; unmatched bases: 8. This CDR3 spans 13 amino acids. CDR1 LNHDA and CDR2 SQIVND come from the germline V gene (reference sequence).

The J gene is TRBJ1-3, the V gene TRBV28; D not certain. The length of the CDR3 is 16 residues. The V end lost 6 bases, the J end lost 1 base, and 16 bases lay between the germline ends. CDR1 and CDR2 from the germline V gene are MDHEN and SYDVKM. CDR3: CASRPTRANSGNTIYF. DNA for the CDR3: TGTGCCAGCAGACCCACGCGAGCGAATTCTGGAAACACCATATATTTT.

V gene TRBV5-1 combines with J gene TRBJ2-3, with 10 bases matching TRBD2. CDR1 is SGHRS, CDR2 YFSETQ, per germline. The CDR3 extends over 15 amino acids. V lost 1 base, J lost 6 bases, and 5 bases stayed unmatched. CDR3 loop: CASSLQAGGRDTQYF. CDR3 DNA: TGCGCCAGCAGCTTGCAAGCGGGGGGGAGGGATACGCAGTATTTT. The complete variable domain, with remaining parts taken from reference TRBV5-1 and TRBJ2-3, reads KAGVTQTPRYLIKTRGQQVTLSCSPISGHRSVSWYQQTPGQGLQFLFEYFSETQRNKGNFPGRFSGRQFSNSRSEMNVSTLELGDSALYLCASSLQAGGRDTQYFGPGTRLTVL.

CDR3 region: CAWSVTGTGADTQYF. CDR3 nucleotides: TGTGCCTGGAGTGTTACAGGTACCGGAGCAGATACGCAGTATTTT. The chain uses TRBV30 and TRBJ2-3; tentatively, D is TRBD1 (5 bases). The CDR3 covers 15 residues. Trimming took off 0 bases at V and 4 bases at J, with 14 bases between the two ends. Germline CDR1 reads GTSNPN; CDR2 reads SVGIG (reference sequence). The full variable domain, rest sourced from reference TRBV30 and TRBJ2-3, is SQTIHQWPATLVQPVGSPLSLECTVEGTSNPNLYWYRQAAGRGLQLLFYSVGIGQISSEVPQNLSASRPQDRQFILSSKKLLLSDSGFYLCAWSVTGTGADTQYFGPGTRLTVL.

This chain connects TRBV7-2 to TRBJ1-2; 10 nucleotides align to TRBD1. Trimming removed 5 bases from V and 6 bases from J; junction bases left unmatched: 6. The CDR3 totals 14 residues. Germline V gene lookup returns CDR1 SGHTA and CDR2 FQGNSA. The CDR3, as DNA: TGTGCCAGCAGCCCTAGCGGGACAGGGGATGGCTACACCTTC. Protein: CASSPSGTGDGYTF.

The chain recombines TRBV28 with TRBJ1-1; D not resolved. The CDR3 has 12 residues. The germline V and J ends were trimmed by 5 bases and 1 base, with 5 bases remaining between them. The germline gives CDR1 MDHEN, CDR2 SYDVKM. The CDR3 spells CASSPPNTEAFF. Written as DNA, the CDR3 is TGTGCCAGCAGTCCTCCGAACACTGAAGCTTTCTTT.

This chain links TRBV6-5 with TRBJ2-1; TRBD2 is a possible D gene (6 bases). Germline V gives CDR1 MNHEY, CDR2 SVGAGI. This CDR3 spans 12 amino acids. Trimming removed 6 bases from V and 6 bases from J, with 9 bases in between. In DNA, the CDR3 is TGTGCCAGCAGCCCGACTAGCAATGAGCAGTTCTTC. Translation gives CASSPTSNEQFF.

The chain carries TRBV6-5 and TRBJ2-5; possible D gene TRBD2, 5 bases. The germline CDR1 and CDR2 sequences are MNHEY and SVGAGI. The CDR3 is 12 amino acids. V was cut by 2 bases and J by 5 bases, with 6 bases left in between. The CDR3 nucleotides read TGTGCCAGCAGTTACAGGAGGGAGACCCAGTACTTC. Translating it yields CASSYRRETQYF.

The chain uses TRBV9 and TRBJ1-2; 9 bases align to TRBD1. Germline CDR1 SGDLS, CDR2 YYNGEE. J lost 6 bases, V lost 0 bases, and 3 bases had no gene match. CDR3 size: 14 residues. DNA of the CDR3: TGTGCCAGCAGCGTAGTTGACAGGGGGGATGGCTACACCTTC. It encodes CASSVVDRGDGYTF.

The V call is TRBV20-1, the J call TRBJ2-1, with 10 bases matching TRBD2. Germline CDR1 DFQATT, CDR2 SNEGSKA (reference sequence). The CDR3 consists of 14 residues. V shed 3 bases, J shed 7 bases, and the junction held 6 bases outside the gene matches. The CDR3 reads CSASLAGGFNEQFF. The CDR3 DNA follows: TGCAGTGCTAGTTTAGCGGGAGGCTTTAATGAGCAGTTCTTC.

In DNA form, the CDR3 reads TGTGCCAGCAGCTCTTCGCGGGGGGGCTCTTCGATTCAGTACTTC. It yields the protein CASSSSRGGSSIQYF. The chain combines TRBV7-2 with TRBJ2-4, with TRBD2 matching 9 bases. There are 15 residues in the CDR3. Germline CDR1 is SGHTA and CDR2 is FQGNSA. After removal of 4 bases from V and 10 bases from J, the junction contained 11 bases not matched to a gene.

The CDR3 protein is CAWRIGSHRDTQYF. CDR3 in DNA: TGTGCCTGGAGGATAGGCAGTCACAGAGATACGCAGTATTTT. V and J are TRBV30 and TRBJ2-3; D is unclear. The length of the CDR3 is 14 residues. The germline V gene encodes CDR1 GTSNPN and CDR2 SVGIG (reference sequence). The V gene lost 3 bases and the J gene lost 5 bases, with 15 bases spanning the gap. The full variable domain, completed using reference TRBV30 and TRBJ2-3, is SQTIHQWPATLVQPVGSPLSLECTVEGTSNPNLYWYRQAAGRGLQLLFYSVGIGQISSEVPQNLSASRPQDRQFILSSKKLLLSDSGFYLCAWRIGSHRDTQYFGPGTRLTVL.

This chain joins TRBV5-8 and TRBJ1-3; D not resolved. The CDR3 is 12 residues long. The V and J ends lost 4 bases and 0 bases respectively, with 2 bases between them. CDR1 and CDR2 (germline): SGHTS, YDEGEE. The CDR3 spells CASSLSGNTIYF. For the CDR3, the DNA is TGTGCCAGCAGCCTCTCTGGAAACACCATATATTTT.

There are a few counts of this clone. The J gene is TRBJ2-7, the V gene TRBV19, with D possibly being TRBD2 (5 bases). Trimming pared 5 bases from V and 4 bases from J, leaving 12 bases between. The germline V gene encodes CDR1 LNHDA and CDR2 SQIVND (reference sequence). CDR3 length equals 13 residues. This CDR3 reads CASSQAIAYEQYF. Written as DNA, the CDR3 is TGTGCCAGTAGTCAAGCGATAGCGTACGAGCAGTACTTC.

This sequence joins TRBV6-2 or TRBV6-3 and TRBJ2-1; 10 bases agree with TRBD2. V was clipped by 4 bases and J by 3 bases; unmatched bases: 3. Germline CDR1 reads MNHEY; CDR2 reads SVGEGT. The CDR3 is 15 residues long. CDR3: CASSLSGGGYNEQFF. CDR3 nucleotide sequence: TGTGCCAGCAGTTTAAGCGGGGGGGGCTACAATGAGCAGTTCTTC.

The J gene is TRBJ2-1, the V gene TRBV7-2, with 8 bases matching TRBD1. J gave up 12 bases and V 1 base, and 2 bases lay outside the gene matches. The CDR3 runs 12 residues. Germline V lookup: CDR1 SGHTA, CDR2 FQGNSA. CDR3 sequence (DNA): TGTGCCAGCAGCTTAGGGGGACAGGTGCAGTTCTTC. Its protein product is CASSLGGQVQFF.

As regards this clone: Relative to the germline gene, one junction end is altered; a read error may explain this. The rearrangement joins TRBV2 to TRBJ1-6; D is undetermined. The CDR3 sequence is 13 residues long. Germline V gene data show CDR1 as SNHLY and CDR2 as FYNNEI. The CDR3 region is CASKNSFNSPLHF. In DNA form, the CDR3 reads TGTGCCAGCAAAAACTCCTTTAATTCACCCCTCCACTTT. Combining the CDR3 with reference TRBV2 and TRBJ1-6 gives the whole variable domain EPEVTQTPSHQVTQMGQEVILRCVPISNHLYFYWYRQILGQKVEFLVSFYNNEISEKSEIFDDQFSVERPDGSNFTLKIRSTKLEDSAMYFCASKNSFNSPLHFGNGTRLTVT.

The V and J genes are TRBV6-2 or TRBV6-3 and TRBJ2-5, with 10 bases lining up with TRBD2. CDR1 and CDR2 from the germline V gene are MNHEY and SVGEGT. V lost 4 bases and J lost 5; bases outside the gene matches: 4. The CDR3 length is 14 residues. The CDR3 DNA reads TGTGCCAGCAGTTTCCTAGCGGGGGATGAGACCCAGTACTTC. This translates into CASSFLAGDETQYF.

This clone has only a few counts. This sequence joins TRBV2 and TRBJ1-5; TRBD1 aligns across 7 bases. The CDR3 spans 13 residues. The germline gives CDR1 SNHLY, CDR2 FYNNEI. The V segment lost 11 bases and the J segment 7 bases; nucleotides outside the gene matches: 11. The CDR3 region is CAPPEGARQPQHF. DNA of the CDR3: TGTGCCCCACCGGAGGGGGCGCGGCAGCCCCAGCATTTT.

J is TRBJ2-5 and V is TRBV5-4; 7 bases map to TRBD1. Germline loops: CDR1 SGHNT, CDR2 YYREEE (reference sequence). The CDR3 spans 14 residues. Trimming cost V 2 bases and J 0 bases; bases outside gene matches: 1. The CDR3 nucleotides read TGTGCCAGCAGCTTACAGGGGTACCAAGAGACCCAGTACTTC. Protein sequence: CASSLQGYQETQYF.